This entry describes one T cell receptor (beta chain). J lost 0 bases, V lost 6 bases, and 9 bases had no gene match. The CDR3 loop spans 16 amino acids. Germline CDR1 is MNHNY and CDR2 is SVGAGI (reference sequence). The source of the sample is a study of graft-versus-host responses after intestinal transplantation. Method: immunoSEQ multiplex PCR; TCRdb's copy keeps in-frame clones and lacks some. Of some 69,000 clones in the sample, over 85% are singletons; the top ten hold about 6.9%. The sample consisted of bone marrow, taken almost 750 days after intestinal transplantation. V is TRBV6-6 and J is TRBJ2-5; TRBD1 matches 8 bases. This receptor was obtained from a human patient who received an intestinal transplant, so some T cells may come from the graft donor. CDR3 DNA sequence: TGTGCCAGCAGGGACACCGGGACAGGTTACCAAGAGACCCAGTACTTC. This sequence encodes CASRDTGTGYQETQYF.